This entry describes one T cell receptor beta chain. This sample is drawn from a study of cytomegalovirus exposure and HLA in healthy donors. Use of 60 Vbeta and 13 Jbeta primers characterized the PCR. Some clones are missing from TCRdb's copy, which holds only in-frame ones; the method was immunoSEQ multiplex PCR. The sample shows roughly 140,000 clones, roughly 76% of them seen only once. Germline V lookup: CDR1 SGHRS, CDR2 YFSETQ. The CDR3 extends over 15 amino acids. V lost 0 bases to trimming and J lost 8 bases; unmatched junction nucleotides: 6. This sequence joins TRBV5-1 and TRBJ2-1; 9 bases match TRBD2. Sequences were obtained from PBMCs. The origin of this receptor is a human donor in good health. CDR3 bases: TGCGCCAGCAGCTTGGCCGGACTAGCGATGGATGAGCAGTTCTTC. It translates to CASSLAGLAMDEQFF.